This TCR beta chain was obtained from a study of cytomegalovirus exposure and HLA in healthy donors. With 60 Vbeta and 13 Jbeta primers, the PCR was carried out. Produced via immunoSEQ multiplex PCR; TCRdb's table is partial and in-frame only. The sample has fewer than 180,000 clones, 55% to 75% seen once; the top ten hold around 7.1%. With respect to this clone: As yet, its antigen is unknown.

V dropped 2 bases and J dropped 1 base, with 6 bases sitting between them. The CDR3 length is 14 residues. CDR1 and CDR2 from the germline V gene are KGHSH and LQKENI. Whole-study findings and limits: Across donors, most TCRs were seen rarely, yet some public ones were widespread.

The sequenced material came from PBMCs. This chain joins TRBV18 and TRBJ2-1; no clear D gene. The clonotype was recovered from a woman aged 55-70 years in good health and CMV-seropositive. The CDR3 DNA sequence: TGTGCCAGCTCACCAGGGCCGTCCTACAATGAGCAGTTCTTC. The encoded protein is CASSPGPSYNEQFF. Full variable domain (missing parts from reference TRBV18 and TRBJ2-1): NAGVMQNPRHLVRRRGQEARLRCSPMKGHSHVYWYRQLPEEGLKFMVYLQKENIIDESGMPKERFSAEFPKEGPSILRIQQVVRGDSAAYFCASSPGPSYNEQFFGPGTRLTVL.